This T cell receptor (beta chain) was documented in a study of T cell responses to AZD1222 COVID-19 vaccine. Overall study: Analysis merged second doses at about 4 or about 12 weeks.

Assay: immunoSEQ multiplex PCR; the TCRdb copy retains only in-frame clones and omits some. The sample contains 130,000 or so clones, roughly nine tenths of which appear only once. Study-level points and caveats: In a largely white British group with more females than males, clonal diversity was possibly underestimated.

The germline gives CDR1 MNHEY, CDR2 SVGAGI. The CDR3 runs to 15 residues. V was pared by 2 bases and J by 2 bases, with 11 bases between. Concerning this clone itself: Its antigen is currently unknown.

The genes are TRBV6-5 and TRBJ2-3; a weak D match, TRBD1 (6 bases). Sequenced material: peripheral blood, taken on day 0 of AZD1222 vaccination. This TCR came from an adult in good health. CDR3 protein: CASSYGRGSTDTQYF. The CDR3 region has the DNA TGTGCCAGCAGTTACGGTAGGGGGTCCACAGATACGCAGTATTTT.